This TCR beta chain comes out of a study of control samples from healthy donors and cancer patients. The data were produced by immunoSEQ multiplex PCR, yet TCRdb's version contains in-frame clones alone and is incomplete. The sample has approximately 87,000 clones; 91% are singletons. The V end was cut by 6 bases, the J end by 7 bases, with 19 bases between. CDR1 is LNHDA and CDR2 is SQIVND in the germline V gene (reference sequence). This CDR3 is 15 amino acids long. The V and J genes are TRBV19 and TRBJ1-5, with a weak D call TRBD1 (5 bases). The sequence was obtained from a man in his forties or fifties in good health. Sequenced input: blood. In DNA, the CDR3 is TGTGCCAGTAGGGAGGGCCAAGGGAGGGGACAGCCCCAGCATTTT. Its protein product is CASREGQGRGQPQHF.